The 29 T cell receptor beta chains below come from one sample, sequenced in a study of blood T cells in healthy people across ages. The use of a sample-barcoded 5' primer and a J-beta primer mix characterized a second PCR of about 6 to 12 cycles. TCRdb fed the 5' RACE reads into MiXCR, producing one record per CDR3 protein. Among around 870,000 distinct CDR3 sequences listed, 25% to 35% were seen once. The source material was blood. These receptors were obtained from a woman of 80 years or more in good health.

The chain has TRBV20-1 and TRBJ1-1, with unresolved D. The germline V gene has CDR1 DFQATT and CDR2 SNEGSKA (reference sequence). V lost 1 base, J lost 6 bases, and 9 bases lay in between. This CDR3 spans 12 amino acids. Here the CDR3 reads CSARVAEAEAFF. In nucleotides, the CDR3 is TGCAGTGCTAGAGTTGCCGAAGCTGAAGCTTTCTTT.

The count of this clonotype is one. A read error may be the cause here, since a much bigger clone is one base away. Here the CDR3 reads CASSSHSSGANVPTF. CDR3 nucleotides: TGTGCCAGCAGTTCTCATTCCTCTGGGGCCAACGTCCCGACTTTC. V and J are TRBV27 and TRBJ2-6; a weak D match, TRBD1 (5 bases). The CDR3 is 15 residues long. The germline gives CDR1 MNHEY, CDR2 SMNVEV (reference sequence).

V gene TRBV20-1 combines with J gene TRBJ2-3, with 9 bases lining up with TRBD2. The V and J ends lost 0 bases and 6 bases, in that order; junction bases with no gene match: 7. CDR1 is DFQATT, CDR2 SNEGSKA, per germline (reference sequence). CDR3 length: 15 residues. In DNA form, the CDR3 reads TGCAGTGCTAGAGAGTCACTAGCGGGCGGGGATACGCAGTATTTT. Translated, it gives CSARESLAGGDTQYF.

This clonotype was counted at least ten times. The chain has TRBV12-3 or TRBV12-4 and TRBJ2-5; D is perhaps TRBD1 (6 bases). Trimming left V 3 bases short and J 3 bases short, with 11 bases between. There are 14 residues in the CDR3. The CDR3 here is CASSFGGLEETQYF. The CDR3, as DNA: TGTGCCAGCAGTTTTGGGGGCCTGGAAGAGACCCAGTACTTC.

This clonotype was found many times. The chain is built from TRBV7-2 and TRBJ1-2; 9 nucleotides align to TRBD1. Germline V gene data show CDR1 as SGHTA and CDR2 as FQGNSA. Unmatched junction bases numbered 4, after V lost 5 bases and J lost 6 bases. The CDR3 is 13 residues long. The CDR3 protein is CASSNRDRDGYTF. In nucleotides, the CDR3 is TGTGCCAGCAGCAACCGGGACAGGGATGGCTACACCTTC.

This clonotype was recorded at least ten times. J is TRBJ2-6 and V is TRBV2, with D unclear. The V end was cut by 10 bases, the J end by 0 bases, with 19 bases between. CDR1 is SNHLY, CDR2 FYNNEI, per germline. This CDR3 contains 17 residues. The CDR3 bases are TGTGCCACCCCCGGTGGCACCCTATACTCTGGGGCCAACGTCCTGACTTTC. It codes for CATPGGTLYSGANVLTF.

At least ten counts were recorded for this clonotype. V gene TRBV4-3 combines with J gene TRBJ1-4; 7 bases line up with TRBD1. The CDR3 sequence is 16 residues long. With V trimmed by 2 bases and J by 5 bases, 8 bases remained unmatched. Per the germline V gene, CDR1 is LGHNA and CDR2 is YSLEER. CDR3 sequence reads: CASSQRPTGPNEKLFF. CDR3 in DNA: TGCGCCAGCAGCCAAAGACCGACAGGGCCGAATGAAAAACTGTTTTTT.

This clonotype appeared many times. The chain couples TRBV11-2 to TRBJ1-2; no definite D call. In germline, CDR1 is SGHAT, CDR2 FQNNGV. The CDR3 length is 14 residues. With 0 bases removed from V and 3 bases from J, the gap between germline ends came to 8 bases. CDR3 in amino acids: CASSLDRTHYGYTF. CDR3 bases: TGTGCCAGCAGCTTAGATCGGACTCACTATGGCTACACCTTC.

This clonotype showed up just a few times. The V and J genes are TRBV24-1 and TRBJ2-3; TRBD2 matches 16 bases. The ends lost 3 bases at V and 6 bases at J; junction bases unmatched: 14. The CDR3 consists of 20 residues. Germline V lookup: CDR1 KGHDR, CDR2 SFDVKD. Written as DNA, the CDR3 is TGTGCCACCAGTGATCCGGGACTAGCGGGGGGGCCGAAGGTTTCTGATACGCAGTATTTT. Its protein product is CATSDPGLAGGPKVSDTQYF.

There are many counts of this clonotype. V is TRBV3-1 and J is TRBJ2-5; D gene unclear. The CDR3 covers 17 residues. The ends were cut back, 5 bases at V and 4 bases at J, with 23 bases in the middle. CDR1 and CDR2 from the germline V gene are LGHDT and YNNKEL (reference sequence). CDR3 bases: TGTGCCAGCAGCTCCTCATCTCGCGGAGTAGTAGGAGAGACCCAGTACTTC. Its protein is CASSSSSRGVVGETQYF.

The chain uses TRBV10-1 and TRBJ2-5, with 7 nucleotides matching TRBD2. Looked up from germline, CDR1 is WNHNN and CDR2 is SYGVQD (reference sequence). The V and J ends lost 6 bases and 2 bases, in that order; junction bases with no gene match: 9. CDR3 length: 15 residues. The CDR3: CASSAGLVGQETQYF. The CDR3 DNA sequence: TGCGCCAGCAGCGCAGGACTAGTCGGTCAAGAGACCCAGTACTTC.

Note on this clonotype: This sequence may be a read error, since a much larger clone differs from it by one base. The chain links TRBV4-1 to TRBJ2-1; D is ambiguous. With 0 bases removed from V and 13 bases from J, the gap between germline ends came to 28 bases. Germline lookup yields CDR1 MGHRA and CDR2 YSYEKL. The CDR3 loop spans 18 amino acids. The chain's CDR3 is CASSQDPGYTSAQETQFF. CDR3 DNA sequence: TGCGCCAGCAGCCAAGATCCAGGATACACCAGCGCCCAAGAGACCCAGTTCTTC.

This clonotype was counted ten times or more. J is TRBJ2-1 and V is TRBV18, with TRBD2 matching 13 bases. J lost 9 bases, V lost 6 bases, and 8 bases had no gene match. The CDR3 is 15 amino acids. Per germline, CDR1 KGHSH and CDR2 LQKENI. This chain's CDR3 is CASSPRLAGGSEQFF. CDR3 sequence (DNA): TGTGCCAGCTCCCCCAGACTAGCGGGGGGATCTGAGCAGTTCTTC.

This clonotype was seen repeatedly, ten times or more. The genes are TRBV20-1 and TRBJ1-6; D is unclear. There are 14 residues in the CDR3. Germline-derived CDR1 and CDR2 are DFQATT and SNEGSKA (reference sequence). Trimming left V 1 base short and J 7 bases short, with 11 bases between. CDR3 sequence reads: CSARVGQENSPLHF. The CDR3 DNA reads TGCAGTGCTAGAGTAGGGCAGGAAAATTCACCCCTCCACTTT.

A note on this clonotype: A much larger clone differs from this one at a single base, so this may be a read error. The chain is built from TRBV9 and TRBJ2-1; perhaps TRBD2 as D (6 bases). This CDR3 is 16 amino acids long. CDR1 is SGDLS and CDR2 is YYNGEE in the germline V gene. V lost 0 bases and J lost 5, with 15 bases in between. This CDR3 is CASSVGGRSGNNEQFF. CDR3 DNA: TGTGCCAGCAGCGTAGGAGGGAGGTCTGGTAACAATGAGCAGTTCTTC.

This clonotype was found many times. This rearrangement joins TRBV20-1 to TRBJ2-3; 13 nucleotides align to TRBD2. V was pared by 6 bases and J by 8 bases, with 11 bases of the junction left unmatched. The germline V gene has CDR1 DFQATT and CDR2 SNEGSKA (reference sequence). The CDR3 contains 15 residues. CDR3 coding DNA: TGCAGTGCCCAACAGACTAGCGGGGGGTCTGGTACGCAGTATTTT. It codes for CSAQQTSGGSGTQYF.

This clonotype was detected many times. The chain is built from TRBV4-2 and TRBJ2-3; D assignment may be TRBD1 or TRBD2 (7 bases each). Trimming shortened V by 0 bases and J by 1 base, and 14 bases separated the two germline ends. Per the germline V gene, CDR1 is LGHNA and CDR2 is YNFKEQ. This CDR3 spans 17 amino acids. CDR3 bases: TGTGCCAGCAGCCAAGAGGGGCAGGGGGGGGGCACAGATACGCAGTATTTT. It specifies CASSQEGQGGGTDTQYF.

Concerning this clonotype itself: This may arise from a read error, as a much more abundant clone is one base away. The chain has TRBV2 and TRBJ1-2; D is ambiguous. In germline, CDR1 is SNHLY, CDR2 FYNNEI. V lost 0 bases to trimming and J lost 7 bases, with 12 bases between them. The CDR3 sequence is 14 residues long. This CDR3 is CASSEAGKRSGYTF. CDR3 nucleotides: TGTGCCAGCAGTGAAGCGGGCAAAAGAAGTGGCTACACCTTC. Full variable domain (remainder filled in from reference TRBV2 and TRBJ1-2): EPEVTQTPSHQVTQMGQEVILRCVPISNHLYFYWYRQILGQKVEFLVSFYNNEISEKSEIFDDQFSVERPDGSNFTLKIRSTKLEDSAMYFCASSEAGKRSGYTFGSGTRLTVV.

This clonotype occurred many times. The chain has TRBV11-2 and TRBJ2-7; 11 bases match TRBD1. Germline loops: CDR1 SGHAT, CDR2 FQNNGV. J gave up 1 base and V 5 bases, and 7 bases lay outside the gene matches. The CDR3 is 16 amino acids. CDR3 residues: CASSRKGQGGSYEQYF. The CDR3 bases are TGTGCCAGCAGCCGAAAGGGACAGGGGGGATCCTACGAGCAGTACTTC. Full variable domain (rest looked up from reference TRBV11-2 and TRBJ2-7): EAGVAQSPRYKIIEKRQSVAFWCNPISGHATLYWYQQILGQGPKLLIQFQNNGVVDDSQLPKDRFSAERLKGVDSTLKIQPAKLEDSAVYLCASSRKGQGGSYEQYFGPGTRLTVT.

The chain couples TRBV18 to TRBJ1-1, with D perhaps matching TRBD1 (6 bases). Trimming shortened V by 2 bases and J by 4 bases, and 17 bases separated the two germline ends. The germline V gene has CDR1 KGHSH and CDR2 LQKENI. CDR3 length equals 16 residues. CDR3 sequence reads: CASSPTGQPFLTEAFF. The CDR3 region has the DNA TGTGCCAGCTCACCAACCGGACAGCCATTTCTCACTGAAGCTTTCTTT.

This clonotype appeared many times. V is TRBV20-1 and J is TRBJ2-5; TRBD2 agrees at 16 bases. The length of the CDR3 is 16 residues. Looked up from germline, CDR1 is DFQATT and CDR2 is SNEGSKA (reference sequence). The ends lost 1 base at V and 5 bases at J; junction bases unmatched: 4. CDR3 loop: CSARGPGLAGGETQYF. CDR3 bases: TGCAGTGCTAGAGGACCGGGACTAGCGGGGGGGGAGACCCAGTACTTC.

With respect to this clonotype: Since a much larger clone is just one base distant, this may be a read error. The rearrangement uses TRBV6-2 or TRBV6-3 and TRBJ1-2; D not resolved. CDR1 MNHEY and CDR2 SVGEGT come from the germline V gene. This CDR3 spans 15 amino acids. The CDR3 bases are TGTGCCAACAGTTCCCCCCCCCTTCGGGTCCATGGCTACACCTTC. As protein: CANSSPPLRVHGYTF.

The table lists this clonotype with many counts. The chain carries TRBV3-1 and TRBJ2-3, with D possibly being TRBD2 (5 bases). V gave up 0 bases and J gave up 8 bases, with 15 bases separating them. The length of the CDR3 is 15 residues. From germline, CDR1 is LGHDT and CDR2 YNNKEL (reference sequence). The CDR3 region is CASSQDTRATATQYF. CDR3 sequence (DNA): TGTGCCAGCAGCCAAGATACTAGGGCTACCGCTACGCAGTATTTT.

In this sample, this clonotype turned up a few times. This sequence joins TRBV20-1 and TRBJ2-2, with 7 bases that match TRBD2. The CDR3 totals 17 residues. Germline CDR1 reads DFQATT; CDR2 reads SNEGSKA (reference sequence). J lost 2 bases, V lost 3 bases, and 12 bases had no gene match. The CDR3 protein is CSASPTLAAYNTGELFF. The CDR3 nucleotides are TGCAGTGCTAGCCCGACTCTAGCGGCATACAACACCGGGGAGCTGTTTTTT.

The chain combines TRBV12-3 or TRBV12-4 with TRBJ1-5; no clear D gene. V was clipped by 6 bases and J by 3 bases, with 21 bases between them. This CDR3 has 17 residues. The CDR3: CASSLSRMTDSNQPQHF. CDR3 bases: TGTGCCAGCAGCCTCTCGAGGATGACCGATTCCAATCAGCCCCAGCATTTT.

V and J are TRBV7-9 and TRBJ1-1, with D tentatively TRBD1 (5 bases). Germline V gene sequence: CDR1 SEHNR, CDR2 FQNEAQ (reference sequence). V was clipped by 6 bases and J by 3 bases, with 14 bases between them. The CDR3 covers 14 residues. CDR3 sequence reads: CASSHQGRDTEAFF. The CDR3 bases are TGTGCCAGCAGTCATCAGGGCAGGGACACTGAAGCTTTCTTT. Full variable domain (rest looked up from reference TRBV7-9 and TRBJ1-1): DTGVSQNPRHKITKRGQNVTFRCDPISEHNRLYWYRQTLGQGPEFLTYFQNEAQLEKSRLLSDRFSAERPKGSFSTLEIQRTEQGDSAMYLCASSHQGRDTEAFFGQGTRLTVV.

As to this clonotype: This clone may be a read error of a much larger clone one base away. The chain employs TRBV7-9 and TRBJ2-1; 11 positions match TRBD1. The germline gives CDR1 SEHNR, CDR2 FQNEAQ (reference sequence). This CDR3 region has 16 residues. The chain's CDR3 is CAGSGGGTGGNNEQFF. The CDR3 region has the DNA TGTGCCGGCAGCGGAGGCGGGACAGGGGGGAACAATGAGCAGTTCTTC. The entire variable domain, with the rest obtained from reference TRBV7-9 and TRBJ2-1, is as follows: DTGVSQNPRHKITKRGQNVTFRCDPISEHNRLYWYRQTLGQGPEFLTYFQNEAQLEKSRLLSDRFSAERPKGSFSTLEIQRTEQGDSAMYLCAGSGGGTGGNNEQFFGPGTRLTVL.

Concerning this clonotype itself: A much larger clone is a single base away; this may be a read error. The rearrangement uses TRBV7-2 and TRBJ2-5; the match to TRBD1 covers 8 bases. The J segment lost 11 bases and the V segment lost 5 bases, leaving 13 bases of the junction unmatched. Germline V gives CDR1 SGHTA, CDR2 FQGNSA. This CDR3 comprises 14 residues. Written as DNA, the CDR3 is TGTGCCAGCAGCCCCACAGGACAGGGCAATGAGCAGTACTTC. Protein: CASSPTGQGNEQYF.

Of note for this clonotype: A much bigger clone sits one base away, suggesting this may be a read error. The chain links TRBV4-1 to TRBJ1-1; unclear D gene. Trimming stripped 3 bases from V and 4 bases from J, with 12 bases between. Per the germline V gene, CDR1 is MGHRA and CDR2 is YSYEKL. This CDR3 is 14 amino acids long. CDR3 residues: CASSQLPGSTEAFF. The CDR3 DNA reads TGCGCCAGCAGCCAGCTACCGGGGAGCACTGAAGCTTTCTTT.